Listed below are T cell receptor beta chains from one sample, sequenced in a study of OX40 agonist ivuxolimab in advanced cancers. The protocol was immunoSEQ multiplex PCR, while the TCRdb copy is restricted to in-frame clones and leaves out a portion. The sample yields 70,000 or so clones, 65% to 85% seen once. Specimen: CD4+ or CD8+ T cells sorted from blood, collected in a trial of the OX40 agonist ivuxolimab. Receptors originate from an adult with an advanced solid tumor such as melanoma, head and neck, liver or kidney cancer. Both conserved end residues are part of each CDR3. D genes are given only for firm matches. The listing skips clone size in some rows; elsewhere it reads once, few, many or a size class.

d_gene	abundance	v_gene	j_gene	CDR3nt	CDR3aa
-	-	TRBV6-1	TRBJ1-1	TGTGCATTATCCTTCCTGGACACTGAAGCTTTCTTT	CALSFLDTEAFF
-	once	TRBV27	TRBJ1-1	TGTGCCAGGGTGACTCGGGAGGTGAACACTGAAGCTTTCTTT	CARVTREVNTEAFF
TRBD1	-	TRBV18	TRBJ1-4	TGTGCCAGCTCACAATGGACAGGGGAAGAAAAACTGTTTTTT	CASSQWTGEEKLFF
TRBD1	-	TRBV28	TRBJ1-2	TGTGCCAGCAGTTTACCCGGACAGGCTAACTATGGCTACACCTTC	CASSLPGQANYGYTF
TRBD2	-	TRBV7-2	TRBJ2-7	TGTGCCAGCAGCCTTGAGCGGGGGGGATACGAGCAGTACTTC	CASSLERGGYEQYF
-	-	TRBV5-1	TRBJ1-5	TGCGCCAGCAGCTGGGGGGGTGGCAATCAGCCCCAGCATTTT	CASSWGGGNQPQHF
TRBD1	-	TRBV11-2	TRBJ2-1	TGTGCCAGCAGCTTAGGTGGGGGACAGAAGTTCTTC	CASSLGGGQKFF
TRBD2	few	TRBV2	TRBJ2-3	TGTGCCAGCAGGCGGGAGGGGGGAGATACGCAGTATTTT	CASRREGGDTQYF
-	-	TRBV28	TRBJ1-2	TGTGCCAGCAGTTTTGCCAGGGACGCCCGTGGCTACACCTTC	CASSFARDARGYTF
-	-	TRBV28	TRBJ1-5	TGTGCCAGCAATCCCACCCTAGGGACATATAGCAATCAGCCCCAGCATTTT	CASNPTLGTYSNQPQHF
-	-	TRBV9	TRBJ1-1	TGTGCCAGCAGCAAAAGAACAGGGATGAACACTGAAGCTTTCTTT	CASSKRTGMNTEAFF
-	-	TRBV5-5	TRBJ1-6	TGTGCCAGCAGCGGCAGGTGGAGCTCCTATAATTCACCCCTCCACTTT	CASSGRWSSYNSPLHF
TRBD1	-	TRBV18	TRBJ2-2	TGTGCCAGCTCACCACTCCAGGGGGACACGACCGGGGAGCTGTTTTTT	CASSPLQGDTTGELFF
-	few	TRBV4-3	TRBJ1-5	TGCGCCAGCAGCCAAGATCGTAGGCAGCCCCAGCATTTT	CASSQDRRQPQHF
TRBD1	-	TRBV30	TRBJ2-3	TGTGCCTGGAGTGTAGGGACAGGGGGCCCAGATACGCAGTATTTT	CAWSVGTGGPDTQYF
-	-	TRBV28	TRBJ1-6	TGTGCCAGCAGCCCTGGGTTGCAATCACCCCTCCACTTT	CASSPGLQSPLHF
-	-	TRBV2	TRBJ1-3	TGTGCCAGCAGTGAAGTTCGGGGTGACACCATATATTTT	CASSEVRGDTIYF
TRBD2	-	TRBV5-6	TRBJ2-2	TGTGCCAGCAGCTTGGAATTCGGGGGGACCGGGGAGCTGTTTTTT	CASSLEFGGTGELFF
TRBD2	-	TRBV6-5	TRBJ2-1	TGTGCCAGCAGTCCTAGCGGAAATGAGCAGTTCTTC	CASSPSGNEQFF
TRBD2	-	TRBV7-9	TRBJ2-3	TGTGCCGACGGGCGGGAGGACCCAGATACGCAGTATTTT	CADGREDPDTQYF
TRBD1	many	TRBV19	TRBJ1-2	TGTGCCAGTAGTAGAGGACAGGGGGGGAATGGCTACACCTTC	CASSRGQGGNGYTF
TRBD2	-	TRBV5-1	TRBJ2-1	TGCGCCAGCAGCTTGGGTCTAGCGGGAGGAAGGGAGCAGTTCTTC	CASSLGLAGGREQFF
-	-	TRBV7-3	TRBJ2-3	TGTGCCAGCAGCTTAACCCCCGGAGCGGAGGGGACGGATACGCAGTATTTT	CASSLTPGAEGTDTQYF
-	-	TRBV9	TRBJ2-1	TGTGCCAGCAGCCAAGGCCTGTACAATGAGCAGTTCTTC	CASSQGLYNEQFF
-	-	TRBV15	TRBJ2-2	TGTGCCACCAGCAGAACCAGCCCTGCGGGCGGGGAGCTGTTTTTT	CATSRTSPAGGELFF
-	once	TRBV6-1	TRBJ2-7	TGTGCCAGCAGTGCGGACGGATTATACGAGCAGTACTTC	CASSADGLYEQYF
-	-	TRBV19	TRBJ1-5	TGTGCCAGTAGTATTCTGGGGCCTAGCAATCAGCCCCAGCATTTT	CASSILGPSNQPQHF
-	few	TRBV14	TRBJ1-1	TGTGCCAGCAGCCCCCTGGGCGGGAAAGCTTTCTTT	CASSPLGGKAFF
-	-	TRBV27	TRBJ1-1	TGTGCCAGCAGTTTACAGGGTTACACTGAAGCTTTCTTT	CASSLQGYTEAFF
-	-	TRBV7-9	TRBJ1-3	TGTGCCAGCATCCCGGGTTTCGGGCGGAACACCATATATTTT	CASIPGFGRNTIYF
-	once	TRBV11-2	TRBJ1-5	TGTGCCAGCAGCATTGGAGTATCTAGCAATCAGCCCCAGCATTTT	CASSIGVSSNQPQHF
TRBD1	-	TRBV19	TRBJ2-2	TGTGCCAGTAACTCCGGGACAGGGTTCACCGGGGAGCTGTTTTTT	CASNSGTGFTGELFF
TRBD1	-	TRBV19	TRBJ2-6	TGTGCCAGTAGTACCACAGGGGCTGGGGCCAACGTCCTGACTTTC	CASSTTGAGANVLTF
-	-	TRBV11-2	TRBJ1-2	TGTGCCAGCAGCCTAAACAGGGTGGACGATGGCTACACCTTC	CASSLNRVDDGYTF
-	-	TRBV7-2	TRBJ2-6	TGTGCCAGCAGGCCTAGGGGCTCGGGGGCCAACGTCCTGACTTTC	CASRPRGSGANVLTF
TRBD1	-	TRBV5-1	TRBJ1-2	TGCGCCAGCAGCATAATGACCGGGACAGGGTTCTATGGCTACACCTTC	CASSIMTGTGFYGYTF
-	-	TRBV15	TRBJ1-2	TGTGCCACCAGCAGAGATAGAGGAGCTAACTATGGCTACACCTTC	CATSRDRGANYGYTF
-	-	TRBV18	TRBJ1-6	TGTGCCAGCTCACCACACGAACTAAACAGGGTTTCGAATTCACCCCTCCACTTT	CASSPHELNRVSNSPLHF
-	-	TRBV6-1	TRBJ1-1	TGTGCCACCACAGTTAATATGAACACTGAAGCTTTCTTT	CATTVNMNTEAFF
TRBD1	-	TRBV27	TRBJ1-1	TGTGCCAGCAGTTCTAGACAGGGGGCGGGGCGAGCTTTCTTT	CASSSRQGAGRAFF
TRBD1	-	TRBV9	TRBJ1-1	TGTGCCAGCAGCGTAGGCCCACCGGGACAGGGGAACACTGAAGCTTTCTTT	CASSVGPPGQGNTEAFF
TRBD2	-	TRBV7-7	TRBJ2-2	TGTGCCAGCAGCGCCGGGACTAGCGGGTCCGGGGAGCTGTTTTTT	CASSAGTSGSGELFF
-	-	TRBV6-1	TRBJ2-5	TGTGCCAGCAGTGAGGGGAAGGAGACCCAGTACTTC	CASSEGKETQYF
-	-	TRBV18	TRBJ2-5	TGTGCCAGCTCTCCGTACCAAGAGACCCAGTACTTC	CASSPYQETQYF
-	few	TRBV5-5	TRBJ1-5	TGTGCCAGCAGCCTAACCGGGACCACCAATCAGCCCCAGCATTTT	CASSLTGTTNQPQHF
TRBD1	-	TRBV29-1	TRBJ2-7	TGCAGCGTTGAAAGCCGATCCGGGACAGGGGCCGAGCAGTACTTC	CSVESRSGTGAEQYF
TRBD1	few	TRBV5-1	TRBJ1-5	TGCGCCAGCAGCACAGGGGCAGATCAGCCCCAGCATTTT	CASSTGADQPQHF
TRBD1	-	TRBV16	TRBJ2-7	TGTGCCAGCAGCCGGGGACAGGGAAGGGAGCAGTACTTC	CASSRGQGREQYF
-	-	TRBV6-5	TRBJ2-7	TGTGCCAGCAGTTACTCACCGGGGAGCTCCTACGAGCAGTACTTC	CASSYSPGSSYEQYF
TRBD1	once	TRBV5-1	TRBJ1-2	TGCGCCAGCAGACCCTCAACCGGGACAGGGGTTAACTATGGCTACACCTTC	CASRPSTGTGVNYGYTF
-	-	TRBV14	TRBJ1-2	TGTGCCAGCAGCCAGCAGGGGTCGGGTGGCTACACCTTC	CASSQQGSGGYTF
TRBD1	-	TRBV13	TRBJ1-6	TGTGCCAGCAGTTTTGACAGGGATAATTCACCCCTCCACTTT	CASSFDRDNSPLHF
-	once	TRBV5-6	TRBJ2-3	TGTGCCAGCAGCTTTACGGTCTGGGCAGGGAGGTCAGATACGCAGTATTTT	CASSFTVWAGRSDTQYF
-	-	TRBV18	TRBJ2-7	TGTGCCAGCTCACCAGGGACGCTGGATTACGAGCAGTACTTC	CASSPGTLDYEQYF
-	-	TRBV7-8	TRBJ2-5	TGTGCCAGCAGCTTAGTAGGCACGGGGGCTTCGGAGACCCAGTACTTC	CASSLVGTGASETQYF
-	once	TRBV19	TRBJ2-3	TGTGCCAGTAGTATAGAGAGGGTTGATACGCAGTATTTT	CASSIERVDTQYF
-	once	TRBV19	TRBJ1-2	TGTGCCAGTAGTCCCCGGTTGGGGGGGACTTTTGACTACACCTTC	CASSPRLGGTFDYTF
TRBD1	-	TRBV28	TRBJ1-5	TGTGCCAGCAGTTCCGGGACAGGGGGCCTTGGGAGCAATCAGCCCCAGCATTTT	CASSSGTGGLGSNQPQHF
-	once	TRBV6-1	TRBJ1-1	TGTGCCAGCAGTGATGTACAGCCGAACACTGAAGCTTTCTTT	CASSDVQPNTEAFF
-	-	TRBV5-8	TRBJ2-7	TGTGCCAGAGGACAGGCCCCAAGGGGGGGCTCCTACGAGCAGTACTTC	CARGQAPRGGSYEQYF